The rows below give T cell receptor beta chains drawn from one sample of a study of shared clonotypes between healthy human individuals. Only in-frame clones appear in the TCRdb table, and some are missing; sequencing was by immunoSEQ multiplex PCR. The data show approximately 1,000,000 clones, about 72% seen once. Sequencing was carried out using memory CD4+ T cells from PBMCs. These receptors were collected from a man aged 18-30 years in good health. Some clones in this sample may be carry-over from other donors' samples. Both conserved end residues are part of each CDR3. The D gene is left open where the match is weak. A row's size may be missing; if present it is once, few, many or a size class.

-,TRBJ1-2,-,TRBV28,TGTGCCAGCAGTGGGTCCGTCCTTGGCTACACCTTC,CASSGSVLGYTF
-,TRBJ2-5,-,TRBV28,TGTGCCAGCAGTCCGGACCCAGGGACCCAGTACTTC,CASSPDPGTQYF
TRBD1,TRBJ1-1,-,TRBV28,TGTGCCAGCCAAGACAGGGGTCGGACTGAAGCTTTCTTT,CASQDRGRTEAFF
TRBD1,TRBJ1-2,-,TRBV7-2,TGTGCCAGCAGCTTGGACAGGGGGCGGGTCGATGGCTACACCTTC,CASSLDRGRVDGYTF
TRBD2,TRBJ2-7,-,TRBV28,TGTGCCAGCAGTGTACTAGCGGGAGGATTCGAGCAGTACTTC,CASSVLAGGFEQYF
TRBD1,TRBJ2-2,-,TRBV5-6,TGTGCCAGCAGCTTGGTCACAGGGGGCACCGGGGAGCTGTTTTTT,CASSLVTGGTGELFF
-,TRBJ2-1,-,TRBV5-8,TGTGCCAGCAGCTTAGGGATCACGTACAATGAGCAGTTCTTC,CASSLGITYNEQFF
-,TRBJ2-5,-,TRBV19,TGTGCCAGTAGTCAGGTTGGGAGAACTGACGGGGTTGGCAAGCAGTACTTC,CASSQVGRTDGVGKQYF
-,TRBJ2-7,-,TRBV5-1,TGCGCCAGCAGACGGCGCGCAGACTCCTACGAGCAGTACTTC,CASRRRADSYEQYF
-,TRBJ2-5,-,TRBV6-1,TGTGCCAGCAGTGAAGTGGAGACCCAGTACTTC,CASSEVETQYF
-,TRBJ1-5,-,TRBV7-2,TGTGCCAGCAGCTCACCCGGGGGCAGGAATCAGCCCCAGCATTTT,CASSSPGGRNQPQHF
TRBD2,TRBJ2-7,-,TRBV5-6,TGTGCCAGCAGCTTTTGGACGGGAGGGGCCTACGAGCAGTACTTC,CASSFWTGGAYEQYF
TRBD2,TRBJ2-1,once,TRBV29-1,TGCAGCGTTGTAAGCGGGAGTAGTAAAAATGAGCAGTTCTTC,CSVVSGSSKNEQFF
-,TRBJ2-3,-,TRBV13,TGTGCCAGCAGCGGCAGAATGCCGGGACCTAAAACAGATACGCAGTATTTT,CASSGRMPGPKTDTQYF
TRBD1,TRBJ1-1,-,TRBV7-2,TGTGCCAGCAGCTTAACCCGACTTGACAGGGCTGAAGCTTTCTTT,CASSLTRLDRAEAFF
TRBD2,TRBJ2-1,-,TRBV19,TGTGCCAGTAGTATCGGGACTAGCGGGAATGAGCAGTTCTTC,CASSIGTSGNEQFF
TRBD2,TRBJ2-4,-,TRBV6-6,TGTGCCAGCAGTTCCTTCACTAGCGGGAGGGCTTCGTACTTC,CASSSFTSGRASYF
TRBD1,TRBJ2-1,-,TRBV7-2,TGTGCCAGCAGCTCAAGGGACAGGGGGCTCAATGAGCAGTTCTTC,CASSSRDRGLNEQFF
-,TRBJ1-2,-,TRBV28,TGTGCCAGCACCACTGGGGGAGAGAATTACTATGGCTACACCTTC,CASTTGGENYYGYTF
-,TRBJ2-5,-,TRBV5-1,TGCGCCAGCAGCACCATGACGGACCAAGAGACCCAGTACTTC,CASSTMTDQETQYF
-,TRBJ1-3,many,TRBV29-1,TGCAGCTCCATAAGCTCTGGAAACACCATATATTTT,CSSISSGNTIYF
-,TRBJ1-3,-,TRBV9,TGTGCCAGCAGCCCGTGGGGGGGAGGAGGAAACACCATATATTTT,CASSPWGGGGNTIYF
-,TRBJ1-5,-,TRBV28,TGTGCCAGCACCGAGTGGCTGGGGGTCCAGCCCCAGCATTTT,CASTEWLGVQPQHF
TRBD1,TRBJ2-4,-,TRBV6-6,TGTGCCAGCAGTTGGCAGGGGGCGCCGGACATTCAGTACTTC,CASSWQGAPDIQYF
TRBD1,TRBJ1-1,-,TRBV19,TGTGCCAGCCAAACAGGGACAGGGACTGAAGCTTTCTTT,CASQTGTGTEAFF
TRBD2,TRBJ2-7,-,TRBV19,TGTGCCAGTAGTAAAAGAGCGGGAACCTCCTACGAGCAGTACTTC,CASSKRAGTSYEQYF
-,TRBJ2-2,-,TRBV11-3,TGTGCCAGCAGCTTGCAAACGACCGGGGAGCTGTTTTTT,CASSLQTTGELFF
-,TRBJ1-1,few,TRBV19,TGTGCCAGTAGTCGGCGGGGGGGGAACACTGAAGCTTTCTTT,CASSRRGGNTEAFF
-,TRBJ2-7,-,TRBV5-1,TGCGCCAGCAGCTCCGGGACGGACTACGAGCAGTACTTC,CASSSGTDYEQYF
-,TRBJ2-7,-,TRBV27,TGTGCCAGCAGTCCCAGTGGATACGAGCAGTACTTC,CASSPSGYEQYF
TRBD2,TRBJ2-3,few,TRBV25-1,TGTGCCAGCGGGCGGGAGGGAGGCACACAGAATACGCAGTATTTT,CASGREGGTQNTQYF
-,TRBJ2-1,-,TRBV19,TGTGCCAGTAGTATAGCGGGTCCAGCCTACAATGAGCAGTTCTTC,CASSIAGPAYNEQFF
-,TRBJ1-4,-,TRBV14,TGTGCCAGCAGCCAAGCCCGGCGAGGGGGGACCAATGAAAAACTGTTTTTT,CASSQARRGGTNEKLFF
-,TRBJ2-7,once,TRBV2,TGTGCCAGCAGTGAATGGAGGGAGCAGTACTTC,CASSEWREQYF
TRBD2,TRBJ2-1,once,TRBV5-1,TGCGCCAGCAGCCCCTCCCTAGCGGGGCCGGAGCAGTTCTTC,CASSPSLAGPEQFF